These 20 T cell receptor beta chains originate from one sample sequenced in a study of OX40 agonist ivuxolimab in advanced cancers. The protocol was immunoSEQ multiplex PCR, while the TCRdb copy is restricted to in-frame clones and leaves out a portion. The sample has 42,000 or so clones, about 89% seen once. The input for sequencing was CD4+ or CD8+ T cells sorted from blood, taken in a trial of the OX40 agonist ivuxolimab. The receptor source for this set is an adult with an advanced solid tumor such as melanoma, head and neck, liver or kidney cancer.

The chain employs TRBV7-3 and TRBJ2-6, with 8 bases aligning to TRBD1. CDR3 length: 17 amino acids. Germline lookup yields CDR1 SGHTA and CDR2 FQGTGA. The V and J ends lost 6 bases and 3 bases, in that order; junction bases with no gene match: 10. Here the CDR3 reads CASSLQGAGFGANVLTF. The CDR3 DNA reads TGTGCCAGCAGTCTTCAGGGGGCCGGCTTTGGGGCCAACGTCCTGACTTTC. The whole variable domain, filled in from reference TRBV7-3 and TRBJ2-6, reads GAGVSQTPSNKVTEKGKYVELRCDPISGHTALYWYRQSLGQGPEFLIYFQGTGAADDSGLPNDRFFAVRPEGSVSTLKIQRTERGDSAVYLCASSLQGAGFGANVLTFGAGSRLTVL.

As for this clone: At one end, the junction sequence differs from germline, possibly due to a read error. The rearrangement links TRBV6-5 to TRBJ1-2, with D tentatively TRBD1 (5 bases). Per the germline V gene, CDR1 is MNHEY and CDR2 is SVGAGI. The CDR3 extends over 13 amino acids. CDR3 DNA sequence: TGTGCCAGCAGTTACGGGGGTAACTCTGGCTACACCTTC. Encoded protein: CASSYGGNSGYTF.

V usage is TRBV27 and J usage is TRBJ2-6; 7 bases are a match to TRBD2. In germline, CDR1 is MNHEY, CDR2 SMNVEV (reference sequence). This CDR3 has 15 amino acids. Trimming removed 6 bases from V and 2 bases from J; junction bases left unmatched: 4. CDR3 loop: CASRWGGTGANVLTF. The DNA of the CDR3 is TGTGCCAGCAGGTGGGGGGGTACTGGGGCCAACGTCCTGACTTTC.

This clone was counted once. Here the CDR3 DNA reads TGTGCCAGCAGCGTATCGGCCGGAGACTATGGCTACACCTTC. It specifies CASSVSAGDYGYTF. V usage is TRBV9 and J usage is TRBJ1-2; D unclear. V was pared by 1 base and J by 3 bases, with 10 bases between. Germline lookup yields CDR1 SGDLS and CDR2 YYNGEE. CDR3 length: 14 residues.

The chain links TRBV18 to TRBJ2-5, with 8 bases matching TRBD1. Per germline, CDR1 KGHSH and CDR2 LQKENI. The CDR3 runs 15 residues. V gave up 4 bases and J gave up 3 bases; unmatched junction bases: 7. CDR3 residues: CASSRQGASEETQYF. The CDR3 DNA sequence: TGTGCCAGCTCACGTCAGGGGGCGTCGGAAGAGACCCAGTACTTC.

The chain has TRBV13 and TRBJ1-5, with D perhaps matching TRBD1 (5 bases). The V and J ends lost 0 bases and 1 base respectively, with 10 bases between them. Germline values: CDR1 PRHDT, CDR2 FYEKMQ (reference sequence). There are 16 residues in the CDR3. CDR3 region: CASSLGGARSNQPQHF. The CDR3 DNA sequence: TGTGCCAGCAGCTTAGGTGGGGCGCGGAGCAATCAGCCCCAGCATTTT.

This chain links TRBV6-5 with TRBJ2-4; 8 bases are a match to TRBD1. V dropped 4 bases and J dropped 11; count of bases not matched to a gene: 10. Germline V gives CDR1 MNHEY, CDR2 SVGAGI. The CDR3 is made up of 14 amino acids. The CDR3 protein is CASSFSRQGTVQYF. CDR3 nucleotides: TGTGCCAGCAGTTTCTCAAGACAGGGGACGGTTCAGTACTTC.

This chain links TRBV30 with TRBJ2-5, with 7 bases identical to TRBD2. Germline V lookup: CDR1 GTSNPN, CDR2 SVGIG (reference sequence). V gave up 3 bases and J gave up 7 bases; unmatched junction bases: 14. The CDR3 is made up of 15 amino acids. The CDR3 region has the DNA TGTGCCTGGAGGTTAAGCGGGGATTACTCAGGGACCCAGTACTTC. This translates into CAWRLSGDYSGTQYF.

This clone was detected only once. This sequence joins TRBV11-2 and TRBJ1-4, with D tentatively TRBD1 (5 bases). Germline CDR1 SGHAT, CDR2 FQNNGV. CDR3 length: 14 amino acids. Trimming took 4 bases from V and 13 from J, leaving 19 bases between them. CDR3 bases: TGTGCCAGCAGCTCGGACGTCGCGGACGGGGGACTGTTTTTT. Translation: CASSSDVADGGLFF.

The chain uses TRBV7-2 and TRBJ2-1; D may be TRBD2 (5 bases). CDR3 length: 18 residues. Trimming left V 2 bases short and J 0 bases short, with 17 bases between. The germline gives CDR1 SGHTA, CDR2 FQGNSA. The CDR3 sequence: CASSLLFQATSSYNEQFF. CDR3 nucleotides: TGTGCCAGCAGCTTACTATTCCAGGCCACTAGCTCCTACAATGAGCAGTTCTTC. The full variable domain, in which reference TRBV7-2 and TRBJ2-1 provide the parts outside the CDR3, is GAGVSQSPSNKVTEKGKDVELRCDPISGHTALYWYRQSLGQGLEFLIYFQGNSAPDKSGLPSDRFSAERTGGSVSTLTIQRTQQEDSAVYLCASSLLFQATSSYNEQFFGPGTRLTVL.

The gene calls are TRBV5-5 and TRBJ2-1, with D perhaps TRBD2 (5 bases). CDR3 size: 13 residues. V lost 3 bases to trimming and J lost 7 bases, with 11 bases between them. Germline-derived CDR1 and CDR2 are SGHKS and YYEKEE (reference sequence). CDR3 loop: CASSYTSGNEQFF. For the CDR3, the DNA is TGTGCCAGCAGCTACACAAGCGGAAATGAGCAGTTCTTC.

V and J are TRBV7-3 and TRBJ2-3; the match to TRBD2 covers 7 bases. The junction had 7 bases not matched to a gene; V was cut back by 5 bases and J by 2 bases. Germline CDR1 and CDR2: SGHTA and FQGTGA. CDR3 length: 15 residues. CDR3 sequence: CASSPWGGSTDTQYF. The DNA for the CDR3 is TGTGCCAGCAGCCCCTGGGGGGGGTCCACAGATACGCAGTATTTT.

J is TRBJ1-1 and V is TRBV6-5, with 8 positions matching TRBD1. CDR3 length: 14 amino acids. The trim removed 2 bases at V and 4 bases at J, leaving 3 bases unmatched. Germline loops: CDR1 MNHEY, CDR2 SVGAGI. This chain's CDR3 is CASSYDRGPTEAFF. CDR3 nucleotide sequence: TGTGCCAGCAGTTACGACAGGGGACCCACTGAAGCTTTCTTT.

This chain links TRBV9 with TRBJ2-2; weak D call: TRBD1 (6 bases). The germline gives CDR1 SGDLS, CDR2 YYNGEE. CDR3 size: 18 residues. Trimming removed 3 bases from V and 0 bases from J, with 18 bases in between. Here the CDR3 DNA reads TGTGCCAGCAGCGGCCTACAGGGAACCTACGCGAACACCGGGGAGCTGTTTTTT. Its protein product is CASSGLQGTYANTGELFF.

This clone occurred a few times. V gene TRBV5-1 combines with J gene TRBJ2-3, with TRBD1 as a possible D gene (6 bases). CDR1 is SGHRS, CDR2 YFSETQ, per germline. With 0 bases removed from V and 14 bases from J, the gap between germline ends came to 25 bases. This CDR3 comprises 16 residues. The CDR3 spells CASSLEPDRSIVNPYF. DNA of the CDR3: TGCGCCAGCAGCTTGGAGCCGGACAGATCCATAGTAAACCCGTATTTT.

The V gene is TRBV9, the J gene TRBJ1-5, with 8 positions matching TRBD1. There are 15 residues in the CDR3. Unmatched junction bases numbered 9, after V lost 4 bases and J lost 6 bases. Germline V gene sequence: CDR1 SGDLS, CDR2 YYNGEE. CDR3 bases: TGTGCCAGCAGCACCCAGGGGGCGCCGGGTCAGCCCCAGCATTTT. Translated: CASSTQGAPGQPQHF. Together with reference TRBV9 and TRBJ1-5, the CDR3 gives the full variable domain: DSGVTQTPKHLITATGQRVTLRCSPRSGDLSVYWYQQSLDQGLQFLIQYYNGEERAKGNILERFSAQQFPDLHSELNLSSLELGDSALYFCASSTQGAPGQPQHFGDGTRLSIL.

The chain carries TRBV29-1 and TRBJ1-5, with D uncertain. The length of the CDR3 is 13 residues. Germline CDR1 reads SQVTM; CDR2 reads ANQGSEA. The V and J ends lost 5 bases and 4 bases respectively, with 12 bases between them. The CDR3 protein is CSVSLNGNQPQHF. The CDR3 region has the DNA TGCAGCGTTTCCCTAAATGGAAATCAGCCCCAGCATTTT.

J is TRBJ1-5 and V is TRBV7-9; D is ambiguous. The CDR3 extends over 17 amino acids. CDR1 is SEHNR, CDR2 FQNEAQ, per germline (reference sequence). V was shortened by 2 bases and J by 6 bases, with 20 bases between the two germline ends. The CDR3 sequence: CASSLYREGFAFQPQHF. CDR3 in DNA: TGTGCCAGCAGCTTATACCGTGAGGGTTTTGCTTTTCAGCCCCAGCATTTT.

V gene TRBV5-1 combines with J gene TRBJ2-5; D may be TRBD2 (5 bases). V lost 0 bases and J 5 bases, leaving 11 bases between the germline ends. Germline V gene lookup returns CDR1 SGHRS and CDR2 YFSETQ. This CDR3 comprises 14 residues. CDR3 amino acids: CASSLDPAGETQYF. The CDR3 DNA reads as TGCGCCAGCAGCTTGGACCCCGCGGGCGAGACCCAGTACTTC. The variable domain in full, with the rest retrieved from reference TRBV5-1 and TRBJ2-5, is KAGVTQTPRYLIKTRGQQVTLSCSPISGHRSVSWYQQTPGQGLQFLFEYFSETQRNKGNFPGRFSGRQFSNSRSEMNVSTLELGDSALYLCASSLDPAGETQYFGPGTRLLVL.

The J gene is TRBJ1-1, the V gene TRBV29-1, with a tentative D call TRBD1 (6 bases). CDR3 size: 14 residues. The V gene lost 4 bases and the J gene lost 5 bases, with 17 bases spanning the gap. Per the germline V gene, CDR1 is SQVTM and CDR2 is ANQGSEA. In nucleotides, the CDR3 is TGCAGCGTTGGGGGCGGCAGGGGAAGGACTGAAGCTTTCTTT. Translating gives CSVGGGRGRTEAFF.